The 18 T cell receptor beta chains in this list originate from one sample, sequenced in a study of blood T cell repertoires in COVID-19. Some clones are missing from TCRdb's copy, which holds only in-frame ones; the method was immunoSEQ multiplex PCR. Among roughly 150,000 clones listed, approximately 88% were seen once. The sequenced sample consisted of PBMCs or T cells enriched from blood (not recorded which). All receptors come from a man aged 65-85 years who had been exposed to COVID-19.

This chain uses TRBV5-1 with TRBJ2-7, with no clear D. The germline CDR1 and CDR2 sequences are SGHRS and YFSETQ. Deletions cut 4 bases from V and 3 bases from J, with 14 bases between. This CDR3 is built from 14 residues. The CDR3 DNA sequence: TGCGCCAGCAGCCCCGTATCCCAGGACTACGAGCAGTACTTC. It translates to CASSPVSQDYEQYF.

V and J are TRBV19 and TRBJ1-1; weak D call: TRBD1 (6 bases). V was shortened by 0 bases and J by 0 bases, with 14 bases between the two germline ends. Germline CDR1 reads LNHDA; CDR2 reads SQIVND (reference sequence). CDR3 length equals 17 residues. CDR3 nucleotide sequence: TGTGCCAGTAGTATAGATCCGAGACAGGCCGTGAACACTGAAGCTTTCTTT. Translating it yields CASSIDPRQAVNTEAFF.

The rearrangement joins TRBV3-1 (or the pseudogene TRBV3-2) to TRBJ1-2; TRBD1 is a possible D gene (6 bases). CDR1 is LGHDT and CDR2 is YNNKEL in the germline V gene (reference sequence). The V gene lost 8 bases and the J gene lost 0 bases, with 13 bases spanning the gap. CDR3 length: 14 residues. This CDR3 reads CASGMGASNYGYTF. In nucleotides, the CDR3 is TGTGCCAGCGGCATGGGGGCGTCTAACTATGGCTACACCTTC.

The chain carries TRBV29-1 and TRBJ1-3, with D tentatively TRBD1 (5 bases). This CDR3 is built from 13 residues. Germline CDR1 SQVTM, CDR2 ANQGSEA. Trimming took off 1 base at V and 2 bases at J, with 6 bases between the two ends. The CDR3 nucleotides are TGCAGCGTTGAAGCGGGGGCTGGAAACACCATATATTTT. This sequence encodes CSVEAGAGNTIYF.

This chain joins TRBV5-8 and TRBJ2-5, with TRBD2 matching over 7 bases. This CDR3 has 15 residues. The V and J ends lost 5 bases and 0 bases, in that order; junction bases with no gene match: 7. CDR1 SGHTS and CDR2 YDEGEE come from the germline V gene. This CDR3 is CASRGSSGDQETQYF. In DNA form, the CDR3 reads TGTGCCAGCAGGGGGTCTAGCGGAGACCAAGAGACCCAGTACTTC. The full variable domain, its missing parts supplied by reference TRBV5-8 and TRBJ2-5, is EAGVTQSPTHLIKTRGQQATLRCSPISGHTSVYWYQQALGLGLQFLLWYDEGEERNRGNFPPRFSGRQFPNYSSELNVNALELEDSALYLCASRGSSGDQETQYFGPGTRLLVL.

With respect to this clone: The junction departs from the called germline gene at one end, perhaps through a read error. This chain uses TRBV11-2 with TRBJ2-7, with unresolved D. This CDR3 has 14 amino acids. Germline V gene sequence: CDR1 SGHAT, CDR2 FQNNGV. CDR3 coding DNA: TGTGCCAGCAGCGCGGAAGGCGTCTCCTCCGAGCAGTACTTC. Its translation: CASSAEGVSSEQYF.

The chain uses TRBV11-2 and TRBJ2-5; weak D call: TRBD2 (5 bases). Trimming pared 4 bases from V and 5 bases from J, leaving 17 bases between. The CDR3 is 15 residues long. Germline V gives CDR1 SGHAT, CDR2 FQNNGV. Here the CDR3 reads CASSSQAPRGETQYF. In nucleotides, the CDR3 is TGTGCCAGCAGCTCTCAGGCCCCCCGAGGGGAGACCCAGTACTTC.

This chain joins TRBV7-2 and TRBJ2-4, with TRBD1 as a possible D gene (5 bases). The CDR3 loop spans 15 amino acids. V was cut by 0 bases and J by 2 bases, with 8 bases left in between. CDR1 is SGHTA and CDR2 is FQGNSA in the germline V gene. The CDR3 sequence: CASSLASGSKNIQYF. DNA for the CDR3: TGTGCCAGCAGCTTAGCGTCAGGGTCCAAAAACATTCAGTACTTC.

This chain joins TRBV9 and TRBJ2-6; D is possibly TRBD1 (5 bases). The CDR3 runs to 15 residues. V lost 3 bases to trimming and J lost 1 base, with 8 bases between them. Germline values: CDR1 SGDLS, CDR2 YYNGEE. CDR3: CASSEDTSGANVLTF. The DNA for the CDR3 is TGTGCCAGCAGCGAGGACACTTCTGGGGCCAACGTCCTGACTTTC. Based on the CDR3 plus reference TRBV9 and TRBJ2-6, the full variable domain is DSGVTQTPKHLITATGQRVTLRCSPRSGDLSVYWYQQSLDQGLQFLIQYYNGEERAKGNILERFSAQQFPDLHSELNLSSLELGDSALYFCASSEDTSGANVLTFGAGSRLTVL.

This clone was seen a few times. The V and J genes are TRBV10-2 and TRBJ2-6; 8 bases align to TRBD1. Germline V gene sequence: CDR1 WSHSY, CDR2 SAAADI. The CDR3 extends over 15 amino acids. V shed 6 bases and J 3 bases; nucleotides not matched to a gene: 4. CDR3 nucleotides: TGCGCCAGCAGCCAGGGGGCGTATGGGGCCAACGTCCTGACTTTC. Its translation: CASSQGAYGANVLTF.

The rearrangement joins TRBV12-5 to TRBJ1-5; TRBD1 aligns across 7 bases. This CDR3 has 14 residues. V gave up 9 bases and J gave up 7 bases; unmatched junction bases: 12. CDR1 LGHNT and CDR2 FRNRAP come from the germline V gene. This CDR3 reads CASLKTGDGQPQHF. CDR3 bases: TGTGCTAGCCTCAAAACAGGGGACGGCCAGCCCCAGCATTTT.

The chain carries TRBV7-2 and TRBJ1-4; D ambiguous. This CDR3 contains 15 residues. The V end lost 4 bases, the J end lost 3 bases, and 12 bases lay between the germline ends. CDR1 is SGHTA and CDR2 is FQGNSA in the germline V gene. Written as DNA, the CDR3 is TGTGCCAGCAGCTACACTTGGGCACCTAATGAAAAACTGTTTTTT. Amino acid sequence: CASSYTWAPNEKLFF.

CDR3 sequence: CASSRGGTDTGELFF. Written as DNA, the CDR3 is TGTGCCAGCTCACGGGGCGGGACCGACACCGGGGAGCTGTTTTTT. The chain has TRBV18 and TRBJ2-2, with D possibly matching TRBD2 (6 bases). CDR1 and CDR2 (germline): KGHSH, LQKENI. There are 15 residues in the CDR3. Trimming removed 4 bases from V and 3 bases from J, with 12 bases in between.

This sequence joins TRBV6-2 or TRBV6-3 and TRBJ2-7; 9 bases line up with TRBD2. The ends lost 6 bases at V and 1 base at J; junction bases unmatched: 7. Germline CDR1 reads MNHEY; CDR2 reads SVGEGT. The CDR3 totals 15 residues. The CDR3, as DNA: TGTGCCAGCAGCCGATCTAGCGGGGAGTCCTACGAGCAGTACTTC. This gives the protein CASSRSSGESYEQYF.

The J gene is TRBJ1-2, the V gene TRBV3-1 (or the pseudogene TRBV3-2), with TRBD1 identical over 8 bases. The CDR3 is 16 amino acids. The germline V gene has CDR1 LGHDT and CDR2 YNNKEL (reference sequence). Trimming at V came to 0 bases and at J to 3 bases, leaving 6 bases not matched to a gene. The CDR3 region is CASSQEPRQGYYGYTF. The CDR3 DNA reads TGTGCCAGCAGCCAAGAGCCTAGACAGGGGTACTATGGCTACACCTTC.

The chain recombines TRBV28 with TRBJ1-1; TRBD1 agrees at 8 bases. V lost 6 bases to trimming and J lost 8 bases; unmatched junction nucleotides: 11. Germline lookup yields CDR1 MDHEN and CDR2 SYDVKM. The CDR3 length is 14 residues. CDR3 sequence (DNA): TGTGCCAGCAGCCCGGGACAGGCCGCAGTCGAAGCTTTCTTT. It translates to CASSPGQAAVEAFF.

CDR3 sequence reads: CASSLTLTGPYNSPLHF. In nucleotides, the CDR3 is TGTGCCAGCAGCTTGACCCTTACAGGGCCCTATAATTCACCCCTCCACTTT. The rearrangement links TRBV7-9 to TRBJ1-6, with D perhaps TRBD1 (6 bases). The germline V gene encodes CDR1 SEHNR and CDR2 FQNEAQ (reference sequence). V dropped 3 bases and J dropped 2 bases, with 14 bases sitting between them. The CDR3 spans 17 residues.

The rearrangement links TRBV6-4 to TRBJ2-7; the D gene is possibly TRBD1 (5 bases). This CDR3 has 14 residues. Germline V gene lookup returns CDR1 MRHNA and CDR2 SNTAGT. Trimming took off 6 bases at V and 1 base at J, with 13 bases between the two ends. The CDR3, as DNA: TGTGCCAGCAGCCCCTCGGCAGGGTCCTACGAGCAGTACTTC. Protein sequence: CASSPSAGSYEQYF.